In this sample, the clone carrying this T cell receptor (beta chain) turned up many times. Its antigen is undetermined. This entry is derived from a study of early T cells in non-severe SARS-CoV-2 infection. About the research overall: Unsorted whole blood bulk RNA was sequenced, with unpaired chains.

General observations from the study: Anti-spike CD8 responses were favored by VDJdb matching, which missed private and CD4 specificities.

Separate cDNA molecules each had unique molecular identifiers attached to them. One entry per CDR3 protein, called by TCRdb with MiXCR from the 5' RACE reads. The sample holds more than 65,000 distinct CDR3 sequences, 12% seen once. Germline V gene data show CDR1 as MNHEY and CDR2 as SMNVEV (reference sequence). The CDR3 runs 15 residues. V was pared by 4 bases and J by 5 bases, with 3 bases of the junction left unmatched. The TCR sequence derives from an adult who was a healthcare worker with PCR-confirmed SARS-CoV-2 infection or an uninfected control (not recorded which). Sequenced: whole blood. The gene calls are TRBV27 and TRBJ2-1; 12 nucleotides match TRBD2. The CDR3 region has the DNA TGTGCCAGCAGTTCTGGACTAGCGGGGCACAATGAGCAGTTCTTC. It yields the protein CASSSGLAGHNEQFF.